This TCR beta chain was found in a study of metastatic and nonmetastatic thyroid tumors. Patients had received no treatment of any kind before thyroid surgery. This clone occurred a few times. MiXCR reprocessed the PCR reads for TCRdb. The table includes tens of thousands of clones, less than 20% detected once. The germline V gene has CDR1 SGHAT and CDR2 FQNNGV. Trimming removed 2 bases at V and 0 bases at J, with 11 bases between. CDR3 length: 16 amino acids. The clonotype originates from a male donor with papillary thyroid cancer or a benign thyroid nodule (not recorded which). Some clones in this sample may be carry-over from other donors' samples. Sequenced input: adjacent normal tissue. The chain combines TRBV11-2 with TRBJ1-5; TRBD1 might be the D (6 bases). CDR3 nucleotide sequence: TGTGCCAGCAGCTTACAGGGGTGGGGTAGCAATCAGCCCCAGCATTTT. Its translation: CASSLQGWGSNQPQHF.